This is a list of T cell receptor beta chains from one sample in a study of PD-L1 blockade in urothelial cancer. The data were produced by immunoSEQ multiplex PCR, yet TCRdb's version contains in-frame clones alone and is incomplete. The data contain around 2,700 clones, around 31% of them seen just once; the ten biggest clones take up approximately 5.5%. Sequences were derived from tumor tissue, sampled before atezolizumab (anti-PD-L1) treatment. The receptors derive from a man between 65 and 85 years old with urothelial cancer. Each CDR3 is given with its conserved first and last residue. Fields, in order: CDR3 protein, CDR3 DNA, clone size, D gene, V gene, J gene. A D gene is named only where the DNA matches it firmly. Clone size is given for some rows only: seen once, a few or many times, or a class if the clone is expanded.

CASSEAQRPKNIQYF,TGTGCCAGCAGTGAAGCTCAGCGGCCCAAAAACATTCAGTACTTC,medium-sized,-,TRBV6-1,TRBJ2-4
CASSIGQGADTQYF,TGTGCCAGTAGTATAGGACAGGGCGCAGATACGCAGTATTTT,-,TRBD1,TRBV19,TRBJ2-3
CASREGQSNTEAFF,TGCGCCAGCAGAGAGGGACAGAGTAACACTGAAGCTTTCTTT,few,TRBD1,TRBV5-1,TRBJ1-1
CASSVARYSGGTDTQYF,TGTGCCAGTAGTGTGGCGCGTTATTCGGGCGGGACAGATACGCAGTATTTT,few,-,TRBV19,TRBJ2-3
CASSSRLATYEQYF,TGTGCCAGTAGTTCCAGACTGGCCACCTACGAGCAGTACTTC,-,-,TRBV19,TRBJ2-7
CASLNRGFSSGNTIYF,TGTGCCAGCCTGAACAGGGGGTTTAGCTCTGGAAACACCATATATTTT,-,TRBD1,TRBV6-8,TRBJ1-3
CASSLRGRYNSPLHF,TGTGCCAGCAGCTTGCGGGGACGTTATAATTCACCCCTCCACTTT,-,-,TRBV7-5,TRBJ1-6
CSVHPNSWLNTEAFF,TGCAGCGTCCACCCCAATTCGTGGTTGAACACTGAAGCTTTCTTT,few,-,TRBV29-1,TRBJ1-1
CASTNGGTGANQPQHF,TGTGCCAGCACTAACGGAGGGACAGGGGCGAATCAGCCCCAGCATTTT,few,TRBD1,TRBV6-8,TRBJ1-5
CASHDRRFGMSNEQFF,TGTGCCAGTCACGATCGACGTTTCGGGATGAGTAATGAGCAGTTCTTC,-,-,TRBV19,TRBJ2-1
CASKILDEQFF,TGTGCCAGCAAGATACTGGATGAGCAGTTCTTC,-,-,TRBV12-5,TRBJ2-1
CASSLGDALGGYTF,TGTGCCAGCAGTTTGGGGGACGCTCTGGGTGGCTACACCTTC,medium-sized,-,TRBV27,TRBJ1-2
CASSYSSRSLFREQYF,TGTGCCAGCAGTTACTCGTCCAGGTCCCTTTTCCGCGAGCAGTACTTC,medium-sized,-,TRBV6-8,TRBJ2-7
CASSYPGDSTDTQYF,TGTGCCAGCAGCTACCCAGGGGACTCCACAGATACGCAGTATTTT,medium-sized,-,TRBV11-3,TRBJ2-3
CASSWVTATNTEAFF,TGTGCCAGCAGCTGGGTGACAGCCACGAACACTGAAGCTTTCTTT,large,-,TRBV11-3,TRBJ1-1
CASSLRLADYNEQFF,TGCGCCAGCAGCTTGCGACTAGCGGACTACAATGAGCAGTTCTTC,-,TRBD2,TRBV23-1,TRBJ2-1
CASKDSGGNTIYF,TGTGCCAGCAAAGATTCAGGGGGAAACACCATATATTTT,-,-,TRBV9,TRBJ1-3
CASSPTRTGRTEAFF,TGCGCCAGCAGCCCCACTAGGACAGGGCGAACTGAAGCTTTCTTT,medium-sized,-,TRBV1,TRBJ1-1
CASSDRDRGSAFF,TGTGCCAGCAGTGACCGGGACAGGGGTTCGGCTTTCTTT,medium-sized,TRBD1,TRBV6-8,TRBJ1-1
CASSLGEGLSYEQYF,TGCGCCAGCAGCTTGGGTGAGGGGTTGTCGTACGAGCAGTACTTC,-,-,TRBV5-1,TRBJ2-7
CATKQGNNSPLHF,TGTGCCACCAAACAGGGAAATAATTCACCCCTCCACTTT,few,-,TRBV28,TRBJ1-6
CASSNSVGNQPQHF,TGTGCCAGTAGTAACAGCGTTGGAAATCAGCCCCAGCATTTT,-,-,TRBV19,TRBJ1-5
CASSHWFMNTEAFF,TGTGCCAGTAGTCACTGGTTCATGAACACTGAAGCTTTCTTT,few,-,TRBV19,TRBJ1-1
CASSLGGDSDTQYF,TGCGCCAGCAGCTTGGGGGGGGATTCAGATACGCAGTATTTT,-,-,TRBV5-1,TRBJ2-3
CASSAGQASKGEKYF,TGTGCCAGCAGTGCGGGACAGGCCTCCAAGGGGGAGAAGTACTTC,-,-,TRBV7-5,TRBJ2-7
CASSVAGGITGELFF,TGTGCCAGCAGCGTAGCTGGGGGTATCACCGGGGAGCTGTTTTTT,few,-,TRBV9,TRBJ2-2
CASIPGQGRNTGELFF,TGTGCCAGCATCCCTGGGCAGGGAAGGAACACCGGGGAGCTGTTTTTT,few,-,TRBV12-5,TRBJ2-2
CASSQGGNTEAFF,TGTGCCAGCTCCCAGGGCGGGAACACTGAAGCTTTCTTT,-,-,TRBV18,TRBJ1-1
CASSLRGRFGQPQHF,TGTGCCAGCAGCCTCAGGGGGCGTTTTGGACAGCCCCAGCATTTT,medium-sized,TRBD1,TRBV11-3,TRBJ1-5
CASSMQRGGWNEQFF,TGTGCCAGCTCAATGCAGCGGGGGGGCTGGAATGAGCAGTTCTTC,-,TRBD2,TRBV18,TRBJ2-1
CASSPEGQRISGNTIYF,TGTGCCAGCTCACCAGAGGGACAGCGAATCTCTGGAAACACCATATATTTT,few,TRBD1,TRBV18,TRBJ1-3
CATSSVTGGKNEQYF,TGTGCCACCAGCAGCGTGACGGGGGGGAAGAACGAGCAGTACTTC,few,TRBD2,TRBV6-8,TRBJ2-7
CASSPRLAGGPEEQYF,TGTGCCAGCTCACCAAGACTAGCGGGCGGCCCGGAAGAGCAGTACTTC,few,TRBD2,TRBV18,TRBJ2-7
CASSPRTLNTEAFF,TGTGCCAGCAGCCCGCGGACGTTGAACACTGAAGCTTTCTTT,few,-,TRBV11-3,TRBJ1-1
CASNRGGGAIEGYTF,TGTGCCAGTAATAGAGGAGGGGGCGCGATTGAGGGCTACACCTTC,-,TRBD1,TRBV19,TRBJ1-2
CASSEALLAGEQFF,TGTGCCAGCAGTGAAGCGCTTCTGGCAGGCGAGCAGTTCTTC,few,-,TRBV9,TRBJ2-1
CAWGGARSSGANVLTF,TGTGCCTGGGGAGGGGCGCGGTCTTCTGGGGCCAACGTCCTGACTTTC,-,-,TRBV30,TRBJ2-6
CASSQVGGVEETQYF,TGCGCCAGCAGCCAAGTGGGCGGGGTGGAAGAGACCCAGTACTTC,few,-,TRBV4-1,TRBJ2-5
CASSLRQGGETQYF,TGTGCCAGCAGCTTACGACAGGGCGGCGAGACCCAGTACTTC,few,-,TRBV7-5,TRBJ2-5
CASSPTGAFNEKLFF,TGTGCCAGTAGTCCCACGGGGGCTTTTAATGAAAAACTGTTTTTT,-,-,TRBV19,TRBJ1-4
CASSEFGTGENYGYTF,TGTGCCAGCAGTGAGTTCGGGACAGGGGAAAACTATGGCTACACCTTC,few,TRBD1,TRBV25-1,TRBJ1-2
CASRRSGQGAIGYTF,TGTGCCAGTAGGCGATCCGGGCAGGGGGCTATTGGCTACACCTTC,few,TRBD1,TRBV19,TRBJ1-2
CAGNLGSGNTIYF,TGTGCCGGAAATTTAGGCTCTGGAAACACCATATATTTT,-,-,TRBV30,TRBJ1-3
CASKGPSGGGPKTNIQYF,TGTGCCAGCAAGGGACCTTCGGGCGGGGGGCCGAAAACAAACATTCAGTACTTC,medium-sized,TRBD2,TRBV2,TRBJ2-4
CASIGRTSYNEQFF,TGTGCCAGCATCGGGAGGACTAGCTACAATGAGCAGTTCTTC,medium-sized,TRBD2,TRBV11-3,TRBJ2-1
CASSITKGAGNSPLHF,TGTGCCAGCAGTATAACCAAGGGGGCGGGTAATTCACCCCTCCACTTT,-,TRBD1,TRBV28,TRBJ1-6
CASSEIRQGPYEQYF,TGTGCCAGCAGTGAAATAAGGCAGGGACCGTACGAGCAGTACTTC,-,-,TRBV6-7,TRBJ2-7